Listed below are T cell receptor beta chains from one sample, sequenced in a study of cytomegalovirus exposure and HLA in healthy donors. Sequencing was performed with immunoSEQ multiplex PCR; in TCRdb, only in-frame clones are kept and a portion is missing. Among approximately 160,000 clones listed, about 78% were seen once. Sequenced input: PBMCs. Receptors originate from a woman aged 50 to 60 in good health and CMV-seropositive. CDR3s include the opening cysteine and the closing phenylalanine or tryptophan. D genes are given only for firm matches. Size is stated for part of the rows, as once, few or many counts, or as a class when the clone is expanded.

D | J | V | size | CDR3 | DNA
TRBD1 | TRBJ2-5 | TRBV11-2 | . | CASSFLGTERRETQYF | TGTGCCAGCAGCTTCCTAGGGACAGAACGGCGAGAGACCCAGTACTTC
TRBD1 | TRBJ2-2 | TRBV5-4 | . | CASSLQGAPRTGELFF | TGTGCCAGCAGCTTGCAGGGGGCGCCGAGGACCGGGGAGCTGTTTTTT
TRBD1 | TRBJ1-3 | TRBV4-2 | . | CASSRDSSGNTIYF | TGTGCCAGCAGCCGGGACAGCTCTGGAAACACCATATATTTT
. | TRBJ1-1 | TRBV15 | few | CATSREMTGNTEAFF | TGTGCCACCAGCAGAGAGATGACAGGGAACACTGAAGCTTTCTTT
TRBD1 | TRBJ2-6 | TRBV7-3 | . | CASSPYRGTGANVLTF | TGTGCCAGCAGCCCCTACAGGGGAACTGGGGCCAACGTCCTGACTTTC
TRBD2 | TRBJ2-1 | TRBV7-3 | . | CASSYGLAGDNEQFF | TGTGCCAGCAGCTACGGACTAGCGGGGGACAATGAGCAGTTCTTC
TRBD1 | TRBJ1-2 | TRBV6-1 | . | CASSENSGTGVSYGYTF | TGTGCCAGCAGTGAAAACTCCGGGACAGGGGTTTCCTATGGCTACACCTTC
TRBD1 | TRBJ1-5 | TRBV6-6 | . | CASSRQGSNSNQPQHF | TGTGCCAGCAGTAGACAGGGATCAAATAGCAATCAGCCCCAGCATTTT
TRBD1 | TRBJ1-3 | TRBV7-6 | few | CASSFGQVGNTIYF | TGTGCCAGCAGCTTCGGACAGGTTGGAAACACCATATATTTT
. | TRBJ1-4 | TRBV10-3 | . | CAISESQGLEIKLFF | TGTGCCATCAGTGAGTCGCAGGGGCTGGAGATAAAACTGTTTTTT
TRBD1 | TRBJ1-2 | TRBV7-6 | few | CASSQQGTYGYTF | TGTGCCAGCAGTCAACAGGGGACCTATGGCTACACCTTC
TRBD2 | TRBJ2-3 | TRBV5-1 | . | CASSLAGGPFDTQYF | TGCGCCAGCAGCTTGGCGGGGGGACCATTCGATACGCAGTATTTT
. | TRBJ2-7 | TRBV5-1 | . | CASSLAQFSYEQYF | TGCGCCAGCAGCTTGGCACAGTTCTCCTACGAGCAGTACTTC
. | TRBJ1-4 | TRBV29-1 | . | CSVEAGREGEKLFF | TGCAGCGTTGAAGCCGGTCGGGAGGGGGAAAAACTGTTTTTT
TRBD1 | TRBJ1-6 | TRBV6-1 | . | CASTFRDRGRPLHF | TGTGCCAGCACCTTCCGGGACAGGGGGCGACCCCTCCACTTT
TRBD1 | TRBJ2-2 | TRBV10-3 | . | CAIWRGQGINHGELFF | TGTGCCATATGGAGGGGACAGGGGATAAACCACGGGGAGCTGTTTTTT
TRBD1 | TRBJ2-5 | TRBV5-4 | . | CASSPGTGTETQYF | TGTGCCAGCAGCCCCGGGACAGGGACGGAGACCCAGTACTTC